The clone carrying this TCR beta chain was recorded many times. Its matching antigen is unknown. TCRdb reprocessed the RACE reads via MiXCR and lists one record per CDR3 protein. The sample has around 80,000 distinct CDR3 sequences; around 7% are singletons. V lost 4 bases to trimming and J lost 0 bases, with 9 bases between them. The CDR3 contains 14 residues. Germline-derived CDR1 and CDR2 are SGHRS and YFSETQ. Noted time point: patch test 2, 6 weeks after DPC sensitization. This sample's treatment: therapeutic diphenylcyclopropenone sensitization with weekly scalp DPC. These data come from a study of human T cells and chemical hapten exposure. Study-wide context: Each week of the roughly 26-week study, patients had diphenylcyclopropenone applied to the scalp. Slight differences in pooled library volume were the main source of varying TCR yields across samples.

Study-level points and caveats: Expanded TCRs clustered into significantly more large CDR3 similarity groups than controls, the analysis revealed.

The sequence was obtained from a woman aged 25 to 45 with alopecia areata. Some clones in this sample may be carry-over from other donors' samples. The chain couples TRBV5-1 to TRBJ2-3; D is uncertain. Specimen: whole blood, collected in connection with sensitization to the hapten diphenylcyclopropenone (DPC). The CDR3 region is CASSQQRSTDTQYF. In DNA form, the CDR3 reads TGCGCCAGCAGCCAACAACGGAGCACAGATACGCAGTATTTT.